These T cell receptor beta chains were read from a single sample in a study of glioma-infiltrating T cells after dendritic cell vaccination. This table comes from immunoSEQ multiplex PCR, and its TCRdb copy is limited to in-frame clones, with some not included. The sample holds some 90,000 clones, roughly four fifths seen once. Sample: blood, taken after dendritic cell vaccination. Receptors originate from a human donor with glioblastoma. The CDR3 runs from the conserved cysteine through the conserved F or W. The order of the fields is D gene, J gene, V gene, clone size, CDR3 length, CDR3 protein, CDR3 DNA. A D gene is named only where the DNA matches it firmly. Clone size, where shown, is once, few, many, or a class for clones that have expanded.

D gene: .
J gene: TRBJ1-5
V gene: TRBV12-5
clone size: few
CDR3 length: 16
CDR3 protein: CASGLEWDTSNQPQHF
CDR3 DNA: TGTGCTAGTGGTTTGGAATGGGACACTAGCAATCAGCCCCAGCATTTT

D gene: TRBD1
J gene: TRBJ1-2
V gene: TRBV27
clone size: .
CDR3 length: 14
CDR3 protein: CASSPGAGGTGYTF
CDR3 DNA: TGTGCCAGCAGCCCCGGTGCAGGGGGGACTGGCTACACCTTC

D gene: TRBD1
J gene: TRBJ2-1
V gene: TRBV5-1
clone size: .
CDR3 length: 17
CDR3 protein: CASSPRQGLARNDGQFF
CDR3 DNA: TGCGCCAGCAGCCCACGACAGGGTTTAGCGCGGAATGATGGGCAGTTCTTC

D gene: .
J gene: TRBJ1-2
V gene: TRBV5-6
clone size: few
CDR3 length: 14
CDR3 protein: CASSPGARNYGYTF
CDR3 DNA: TGTGCCAGCAGCCCGGGTGCGAGAAACTATGGCTACACCTTC

D gene: TRBD1
J gene: TRBJ1-2
V gene: TRBV30
clone size: .
CDR3 length: 14
CDR3 protein: CAWSPQGAGYGYTF
CDR3 DNA: TGTGCCTGGAGTCCACAGGGGGCCGGCTATGGCTACACCTTC

D gene: .
J gene: TRBJ2-3
V gene: TRBV18
clone size: .
CDR3 length: 13
CDR3 protein: CASCRENTDTQYF
CDR3 DNA: TGTGCCAGTTGCAGGGAAAACACAGATACGCAGTATTTT

D gene: TRBD1
J gene: TRBJ1-1
V gene: TRBV5-1
clone size: once
CDR3 length: 15
CDR3 protein: CASSLGGQGGTEAFF
CDR3 DNA: TGCGCCAGCAGCTTGGGGGGCCAGGGGGGCACTGAAGCTTTCTTT

D gene: .
J gene: TRBJ1-1
V gene: TRBV7-2
clone size: few
CDR3 length: 13
CDR3 protein: CASSFTGSTEAFF
CDR3 DNA: TGTGCCAGCAGCTTCACCGGTAGCACTGAAGCTTTCTTT

D gene: .
J gene: TRBJ2-1
V gene: TRBV7-3
clone size: .
CDR3 length: 13
CDR3 protein: CASSSLRNNEQFF
CDR3 DNA: TGTGCCAGCAGCTCACTACGTAACAATGAGCAGTTCTTC

D gene: TRBD1
J gene: TRBJ1-1
V gene: TRBV4-1
clone size: few
CDR3 length: 15
CDR3 protein: CASSRQDRDGTEAFF
CDR3 DNA: TGCGCCAGCAGCCGCCAGGACAGGGATGGCACTGAAGCTTTCTTT

D gene: .
J gene: TRBJ2-1
V gene: TRBV5-1
clone size: .
CDR3 length: 15
CDR3 protein: CASSLAGSSYNEQFF
CDR3 DNA: TGCGCCAGCAGCTTGGCCGGGAGCTCCTACAATGAGCAGTTCTTC

D gene: TRBD1
J gene: TRBJ1-2
V gene: TRBV5-1
clone size: .
CDR3 length: 14
CDR3 protein: CASGEGQVQDGYTF
CDR3 DNA: TGCGCCAGCGGAGAGGGACAGGTCCAAGATGGCTACACCTTC

D gene: .
J gene: TRBJ1-4
V gene: TRBV19
clone size: .
CDR3 length: 15
CDR3 protein: CASSIVETYNEKLFF
CDR3 DNA: TGTGCCAGTAGTATTGTAGAGACATATAATGAAAAACTGTTTTTT

D gene: .
J gene: TRBJ1-5
V gene: TRBV7-2
clone size: few
CDR3 length: 14
CDR3 protein: CASSLGGGNQPQHF
CDR3 DNA: TGTGCCAGCAGCCTCGGAGGAGGGAATCAGCCCCAGCATTTT

D gene: .
J gene: TRBJ1-3
V gene: TRBV6-5
clone size: .
CDR3 length: 16
CDR3 protein: CASSYSSRQIGNTIYF
CDR3 DNA: TGTGCCAGCAGTTACTCTTCCCGACAGATAGGAAACACCATATATTTT

D gene: .
J gene: TRBJ2-2
V gene: TRBV15
clone size: .
CDR3 length: 14
CDR3 protein: CATSRDSGGGELFF
CDR3 DNA: TGTGCCACCAGCAGAGATTCAGGTGGGGGGGAGCTGTTTTTT

D gene: .
J gene: TRBJ1-1
V gene: TRBV7-9
clone size: .
CDR3 length: 13
CDR3 protein: CASSFVLNTEAFF
CDR3 DNA: TGTGCCAGCAGCTTTGTATTGAACACTGAAGCTTTCTTT

D gene: TRBD2
J gene: TRBJ2-3
V gene: TRBV6-1
clone size: .
CDR3 length: 18
CDR3 protein: CASSERASAGGDRDTQYF
CDR3 DNA: TGTGCCAGCAGTGAAAGGGCGTCGGCGGGAGGGGATAGAGATACGCAGTATTTT

D gene: TRBD2
J gene: TRBJ2-3
V gene: TRBV19
clone size: .
CDR3 length: 16
CDR3 protein: CASSPLAGGLTDTQYF
CDR3 DNA: TGTGCCAGTAGTCCTCTAGCGGGAGGACTGACAGATACGCAGTATTTT

D gene: .
J gene: TRBJ2-2
V gene: TRBV6-5
clone size: .
CDR3 length: 16
CDR3 protein: CASSSRAGTHTGELFF
CDR3 DNA: TGTGCCAGCAGTTCCCGGGCCGGGACTCACACCGGGGAGCTGTTTTTT

D gene: TRBD2
J gene: TRBJ2-7
V gene: TRBV7-2
clone size: .
CDR3 length: 17
CDR3 protein: CASSLWVAGFSSYEQYF
CDR3 DNA: TGTGCCAGCAGCTTATGGGTAGCGGGGTTCAGCTCCTACGAGCAGTACTTC

D gene: .
J gene: TRBJ2-7
V gene: TRBV18
clone size: .
CDR3 length: 13
CDR3 protein: CASSRTNGDEQYF
CDR3 DNA: TGTGCCAGCTCACGGACAAATGGCGACGAGCAGTACTTC

D gene: TRBD2
J gene: TRBJ2-1
V gene: TRBV4-1
clone size: .
CDR3 length: 17
CDR3 protein: CASSQASGTSGRNEQFF
CDR3 DNA: TGCGCCAGCAGCCAAGCCAGCGGGACTAGCGGGAGAAATGAGCAGTTCTTC

D gene: .
J gene: TRBJ1-2
V gene: TRBV28
clone size: .
CDR3 length: 14
CDR3 protein: CASSLFAGDYGYTF
CDR3 DNA: TGTGCCAGCAGTTTATTTGCAGGGGACTATGGCTACACCTTC

D gene: .
J gene: TRBJ1-2
V gene: TRBV12-5
clone size: .
CDR3 length: 12
CDR3 protein: CASGPPEGGYTF
CDR3 DNA: TGTGCTAGTGGCCCCCCTGAGGGTGGCTACACCTTC

D gene: .
J gene: TRBJ1-5
V gene: TRBV19
clone size: .
CDR3 length: 15
CDR3 protein: CASTVEGWGNQPQHF
CDR3 DNA: TGTGCCAGTACGGTGGAGGGATGGGGCAATCAGCCCCAGCATTTT

D gene: .
J gene: TRBJ1-1
V gene: TRBV6-5
clone size: .
CDR3 length: 14
CDR3 protein: CASSPGGSYTEAFF
CDR3 DNA: TGTGCCAGCAGTCCTGGAGGGTCCTACACTGAAGCTTTCTTT

D gene: .
J gene: TRBJ2-5
V gene: TRBV5-4
clone size: .
CDR3 length: 14
CDR3 protein: CASSPRTTQETQYF
CDR3 DNA: TGTGCCAGCAGCCCCAGGACAACCCAAGAGACCCAGTACTTC

D gene: .
J gene: TRBJ2-2
V gene: TRBV6-4
clone size: .
CDR3 length: 15
CDR3 protein: CASSPTSPNTGELFF
CDR3 DNA: TGTGCCAGCAGCCCAACTAGCCCGAACACCGGGGAGCTGTTTTTT

D gene: TRBD2
J gene: TRBJ2-1
V gene: TRBV6-1
clone size: .
CDR3 length: 13
CDR3 protein: CASTLAGANEQFF
CDR3 DNA: TGTGCCAGCACCCTAGCGGGAGCTAATGAGCAGTTCTTC

D gene: .
J gene: TRBJ2-2
V gene: TRBV11-1
clone size: .
CDR3 length: 14
CDR3 protein: CASSPGLQTGELFF
CDR3 DNA: TGTGCCAGCAGCCCCGGGTTGCAAACCGGGGAGCTGTTTTTT

D gene: .
J gene: TRBJ2-7
V gene: TRBV6-6
clone size: .
CDR3 length: 13
CDR3 protein: CASSFGQSYEQYF
CDR3 DNA: TGTGCCAGCAGTTTTGGGCAGTCCTACGAGCAGTACTTC

D gene: TRBD1
J gene: TRBJ2-4
V gene: TRBV10-3
clone size: .
CDR3 length: 15
CDR3 protein: CAISSGTGSKNIQYF
CDR3 DNA: TGTGCCATCAGTTCCGGGACAGGGAGTAAAAACATTCAGTACTTC

D gene: TRBD1
J gene: TRBJ2-2
V gene: TRBV2
clone size: .
CDR3 length: 17
CDR3 protein: CASGRSRTGGTTGELFF
CDR3 DNA: TGTGCCAGCGGACGCTCAAGGACAGGGGGGACCACCGGGGAGCTGTTTTTT

D gene: .
J gene: TRBJ1-3
V gene: TRBV6-1
clone size: once
CDR3 length: 14
CDR3 protein: CASTMTGYGNTIYF
CDR3 DNA: TGTGCCAGCACCATGACAGGTTATGGAAACACCATATATTTT

D gene: TRBD1
J gene: TRBJ1-5
V gene: TRBV7-6
clone size: .
CDR3 length: 16
CDR3 protein: CASSLETGGNNQPQHF
CDR3 DNA: TGTGCCAGCAGCTTGGAGACAGGGGGTAACAATCAGCCCCAGCATTTT

D gene: .
J gene: TRBJ1-1
V gene: TRBV7-9
clone size: .
CDR3 length: 15
CDR3 protein: CASSLGSGEATEAFF
CDR3 DNA: TGTGCCAGCAGCTTAGGTTCGGGGGAGGCCACTGAAGCTTTCTTT

D gene: TRBD1
J gene: TRBJ2-3
V gene: TRBV7-2
clone size: .
CDR3 length: 15
CDR3 protein: CASSQGVFGTDTQYF
CDR3 DNA: TGTGCCAGCAGCCAGGGGGTTTTCGGCACAGATACGCAGTATTTT

D gene: .
J gene: TRBJ2-5
V gene: TRBV21-1
clone size: .
CDR3 length: 12
CDR3 protein: CARDTGTPYRYF
CDR3 DNA: TGTGCCAGAGATACCGGGACACCGTATCGTTACTTC

D gene: TRBD1
J gene: TRBJ1-2
V gene: TRBV25-1
clone size: .
CDR3 length: 16
CDR3 protein: CASSEGGTGVNYGYTF
CDR3 DNA: TGTGCCAGCAGTGAAGGAGGAACAGGGGTTAACTATGGCTACACCTTC